The 29 T cell receptor beta chains presented below share a single source sample, sequenced in a study of OX40 agonist ivuxolimab in advanced cancers. TCRdb's table, derived via immunoSEQ multiplex PCR, lists solely in-frame clones and lacks some. The profile shows around 62,000 clones, around nine tenths of them singletons. Material: CD4+ or CD8+ T cells sorted from blood, obtained in a trial of the OX40 agonist ivuxolimab. These receptors all come from an adult with an advanced solid tumor such as melanoma, head and neck, liver or kidney cancer.

This clone was detected only a few times. The V gene is TRBV7-6, the J gene TRBJ2-1; D is unclear. This CDR3 spans 13 amino acids. Germline CDR1 reads SGHVS; CDR2 reads FNYEAQ. Trimming cost V 5 bases and J 1 base, with 6 bases left between them. DNA for the CDR3: TGTGCCAGCAGCCGGATTTCCTACAATGAGCAGTTCTTC. As protein: CASSRISYNEQFF.

The chain couples TRBV11-1 to TRBJ2-5; 10 bases are shared with TRBD1. Germline CDR1 reads SGHAT; CDR2 reads FQDESV (reference sequence). CDR3 length: 19 residues. J was trimmed by 1 base and V by 8 bases; bases with no gene match: 19. The CDR3 here is CASGQVGTGVFFSQETQYF. The CDR3 DNA reads TGTGCCAGCGGACAAGTGGGGACAGGGGTTTTTTTCAGCCAAGAGACCCAGTACTTC.

The V call is TRBV27, the J call TRBJ2-5; TRBD1 aligns across 12 bases. This CDR3 is 15 amino acids long. CDR1 MNHEY and CDR2 SMNVEV come from the germline V gene (reference sequence). J gave up 7 bases and V 6 bases, and 9 bases lay outside the gene matches. CDR3 DNA: TGTGCCAGCAGAGCCGGGACAGGGGGCGCGGGGACCCAGTACTTC. It translates to CASRAGTGGAGTQYF.

The rearrangement uses TRBV2 and TRBJ2-3, with unresolved D. V lost 7 bases and J lost 0, with 11 bases in between. In germline, CDR1 is SNHLY, CDR2 FYNNEI. The CDR3 contains 14 residues. The CDR3: CASTPGGSTDTQYF. CDR3 nucleotides: TGTGCCAGCACGCCGGGTGGTAGCACAGATACGCAGTATTTT.

This clone was seen more than once but under ten times. V gene TRBV7-8 combines with J gene TRBJ2-7; D is undetermined. Germline CDR1 is SGHVS and CDR2 is FQNEAQ. The CDR3 is 13 amino acids. V was trimmed by 2 bases and J by 3 bases, leaving 8 bases between them. The CDR3 DNA is TGTGCCAGCAGCTTACAGCCTTTCTACGAGCAGTACTTC. It specifies CASSLQPFYEQYF.

The chain combines TRBV11-3 with TRBJ2-1, with 10 bases aligning to TRBD1. V was clipped by 1 base and J by 9 bases; unmatched bases: 6. Germline CDR1 reads SGHNT; CDR2 reads YENEEA. The CDR3 runs 15 residues. CDR3 in DNA: TGTGCCAGCAGCTTAGTTGGGACAGGGGCTGGTGAGCAGTTCTTC. It specifies CASSLVGTGAGEQFF.

This chain uses TRBV5-8 with TRBJ2-7; maybe TRBD2 (6 bases). With 1 base removed from V and 7 bases from J, the gap between germline ends came to 9 bases. Germline lookup yields CDR1 SGHTS and CDR2 YDEGEE. This CDR3 spans 12 amino acids. CDR3 residues: CASSLLAREQYF. The DNA of the CDR3 is TGTGCCAGCAGCTTGCTAGCGAGGGAGCAGTACTTC.

V gene TRBV7-2 combines with J gene TRBJ2-7, with 10 bases identical to TRBD1. This CDR3 has 15 residues. With 2 bases clipped from V and 6 bases from J, the junction kept 7 bases outside the gene matches. The germline CDR1 and CDR2 sequences are SGHTA and FQGNSA. CDR3 sequence (DNA): TGTGCCAGCAGCTTACACGGGACAGGGGCCTCCGAGCAGTACTTC. It is translated as CASSLHGTGASEQYF.

CDR3: CASSPGGSNSYEQYF. The CDR3 DNA reads TGTGCCAGCAGCCCGGGTGGGAGCAACTCCTACGAGCAGTACTTC. V is TRBV7-3 and J is TRBJ2-7; possibly TRBD2 for D (5 bases). The CDR3 is made up of 15 amino acids. V dropped 5 bases and J dropped 0 bases, with 14 bases sitting between them. CDR1 is SGHTA, CDR2 FQGTGA, per germline.

The CDR3 reads CASSPLELAKNIQYF. Here the CDR3 DNA reads TGTGCCAGCAGTCCCCTAGAGTTAGCCAAAAACATTCAGTACTTC. The chain recombines TRBV28 with TRBJ2-4, with unresolved D. Germline V gene lookup returns CDR1 MDHEN and CDR2 SYDVKM. The CDR3 totals 15 residues. V lost 5 bases, J lost 0 bases, and 11 bases lay in between.

The DNA for the CDR3 is TGTGCCAGCAGTTCGCCGGGACTAGCGGGAGGGGTTAGGACCGGGGAGCTGTTTTTT. Amino acids: CASSSPGLAGGVRTGELFF. The genes are TRBV27 and TRBJ2-2, with 16 bases matching TRBD2. V trimming: 4 bases; J trimming: 5 bases; junction bases outside the gene matches: 10. Per germline, CDR1 MNHEY and CDR2 SMNVEV (reference sequence). This CDR3 is 19 amino acids long.

This sequence joins TRBV5-1 and TRBJ2-3; D is ambiguous. There are 14 residues in the CDR3. The germline CDR1 and CDR2 sequences are SGHRS and YFSETQ. Trimming stripped 0 bases from V and 4 bases from J, with 9 bases between. CDR3 DNA sequence: TGCGCCAGCAGCTTGGGGACCTCCCCAGATACGCAGTATTTT. Translation: CASSLGTSPDTQYF.

The J gene is TRBJ1-5, the V gene TRBV5-6; 7 nucleotides agree with TRBD1. V lost 3 bases and J lost 4; bases outside the gene matches: 10. This CDR3 has 16 amino acids. Germline V lookup: CDR1 SGHDT, CDR2 YYEEEE. CDR3 region: CASSSYRQGWNQPQHF. CDR3 coding DNA: TGTGCCAGCAGCTCCTACCGACAGGGTTGGAATCAGCCCCAGCATTTT.

The V and J genes are TRBV7-3 and TRBJ1-1; 7 positions agree with TRBD1. Germline assignment: CDR1 SGHTA and CDR2 FQGTGA. Trimming removed 5 bases from V and 4 bases from J; junction bases left unmatched: 10. The CDR3 is made up of 15 amino acids. DNA of the CDR3: TGTGCCAGCAGCCCGCAACAGGGGTTTGGCACTGAAGCTTTCTTT. It translates to CASSPQQGFGTEAFF.

The genes are TRBV5-1 and TRBJ2-7; 11 bases match TRBD2. The junction had 15 bases not matched to a gene; V was cut back by 4 bases and J by 3 bases. The CDR3 sequence is 18 residues long. Germline assignment: CDR1 SGHRS and CDR2 YFSETQ. For the CDR3, the DNA is TGCGCCAGCAGCGCCCCGGGACTAGCGGCTTTATCCGTCTACGAGCAGTACTTC. It is translated as CASSAPGLAALSVYEQYF. Variable domain in full (rest from reference TRBV5-1 and TRBJ2-7): KAGVTQTPRYLIKTRGQQVTLSCSPISGHRSVSWYQQTPGQGLQFLFEYFSETQRNKGNFPGRFSGRQFSNSRSEMNVSTLELGDSALYLCASSAPGLAALSVYEQYFGPGTRLTVT.

This rearrangement joins TRBV18 to TRBJ2-7; 10 nucleotides match TRBD1. Germline V gene data show CDR1 as KGHSH and CDR2 as LQKENI. V lost 6 bases and J lost 3; bases outside the gene matches: 8. The CDR3 spans 15 residues. The CDR3 loop is CASSPRQGAGYEQYF. The CDR3 bases are TGTGCCAGCTCCCCCAGACAGGGGGCGGGCTACGAGCAGTACTTC.

This chain uses TRBV10-3 with TRBJ1-6; a possible D gene is TRBD1 (6 bases). Germline CDR1 and CDR2: ENHRY and SYGVKD. The CDR3 extends over 17 amino acids. The V end lost 0 bases, the J end lost 7 bases, and 16 bases lay between the germline ends. In DNA, the CDR3 is TGTGCCATCAGTGAGTCGAATTATGGACAGACCAATTCACCCCTCCACTTT. It encodes CAISESNYGQTNSPLHF.

The chain couples TRBV6-6 to TRBJ2-3, with D uncertain. CDR1 is MNHNY and CDR2 is SVGAGI in the germline V gene (reference sequence). Between the trimmed V and J ends, which lost 6 bases and 2 bases, there was a span of 9 bases. The CDR3 sequence is 13 residues long. CDR3 DNA: TGTGCCAGCAGCCGAAGACCCACAGATACGCAGTATTTT. This codes for CASSRRPTDTQYF.

J is TRBJ2-7 and V is TRBV5-5, with 7 positions matching TRBD2. CDR1 is SGHKS and CDR2 is YYEKEE in the germline V gene (reference sequence). The CDR3 has 14 residues. V lost 4 bases and J lost 3; bases outside the gene matches: 7. In nucleotides, the CDR3 is TGTGCCAGCAGCCTGGGACTAACTGTCTACGAGCAGTACTTC. It yields the protein CASSLGLTVYEQYF.

V is TRBV28 and J is TRBJ1-2; TRBD1 matches 8 bases. The CDR3 is 16 residues long. Trimming removed 4 bases from V and 6 bases from J; junction bases left unmatched: 13. Germline CDR1 MDHEN, CDR2 SYDVKM. Here the CDR3 reads CASSSQPNQGADGYTF. CDR3 DNA sequence: TGTGCCAGCAGTTCACAGCCCAATCAGGGGGCCGATGGCTACACCTTC.

The V call is TRBV9, the J call TRBJ2-2; D is perhaps TRBD1 (5 bases). CDR3 size: 15 residues. Germline-derived CDR1 and CDR2 are SGDLS and YYNGEE. The V gene lost 1 base and the J gene lost 6 bases, with 13 bases spanning the gap. The DNA of the CDR3 is TGTGCCAGCAGCGTAACAGGATTGGTCGCCGGGGAGCTGTTTTTT. Translation gives CASSVTGLVAGELFF.

The chain recombines TRBV7-9 with TRBJ2-3, with TRBD2 matching over 7 bases. CDR1 and CDR2 (germline): SEHNR, FQNEAQ (reference sequence). The CDR3 is made up of 14 amino acids. V shed 5 bases, J shed 1 base, and the junction held 3 bases outside the gene matches. The CDR3, as DNA: TGTGCCAGCAGCCCCCGGGGGGGCACAGATACGCAGTATTTT. Translation: CASSPRGGTDTQYF.

The chain uses TRBV6-6 and TRBJ2-1, with 10 nucleotides matching TRBD2. CDR3 length: 14 amino acids. Germline-derived CDR1 and CDR2 are MNHNY and SVGAGI (reference sequence). The V gene end was trimmed by 4 bases and the J gene end by 7 bases; junction bases not matched to a gene: 4. The CDR3 DNA follows: TGTGCCAGCAGTTCAGCGGGAGGGCCTAATGAGCAGTTCTTC. It specifies CASSSAGGPNEQFF.

V gene TRBV9 combines with J gene TRBJ1-2; D not resolved. Trimming pared 0 bases from V and 2 bases from J, leaving 5 bases between. Germline CDR1 and CDR2: SGDLS and YYNGEE. This CDR3 comprises 13 residues. CDR3 sequence: CASSVARNYGYTF. The CDR3 DNA reads as TGTGCCAGCAGCGTAGCCAGAAACTATGGCTACACCTTC.

This clone was seen just once. The rearrangement links TRBV5-4 to TRBJ2-7; TRBD1 might be the D (5 bases). The germline CDR1 and CDR2 sequences are SGHNT and YYREEE (reference sequence). This CDR3 has 14 amino acids. V was trimmed by 0 bases and J by 2 bases, leaving 9 bases between them. CDR3 DNA sequence: TGTGCCAGCAGCTTGGCGGACAAACCCTACGAGCAGTACTTC. Translated: CASSLADKPYEQYF.

The gene calls are TRBV7-8 and TRBJ2-1, with no clear D. Germline loops: CDR1 SGHVS, CDR2 FQNEAQ. Trimming pared 5 bases from V and 0 bases from J, leaving 17 bases between. This CDR3 contains 17 residues. The CDR3 DNA follows: TGTGCCAGCAGCCCCCGTTTTCTTGAAAGCTCCTACAATGAGCAGTTCTTC. Translated, it gives CASSPRFLESSYNEQFF.

The CDR3 DNA reads TGTGCCAGCTCACCTACAAGCGGGACCGCAGATACGCAGTATTTT. Encoded protein: CASSPTSGTADTQYF. This chain connects TRBV18 to TRBJ2-3, with TRBD2 identical over 7 bases. The CDR3 has 15 residues. Germline CDR1 and CDR2: KGHSH and LQKENI. V was pared by 3 bases and J by 4 bases, with 7 bases of the junction left unmatched.

In this sample, this clone turned up once. This rearrangement joins TRBV5-1 to TRBJ1-2, with D perhaps TRBD1 (5 bases). Germline V lookup: CDR1 SGHRS, CDR2 YFSETQ. Deletions cut 2 bases from V and 5 bases from J, with 16 bases between. This CDR3 has 15 residues. This CDR3 reads CASSFSAGPSYGYTF. The CDR3 DNA follows: TGCGCCAGCAGCTTTTCCGCAGGGCCATCTTATGGCTACACCTTC.

The V gene is TRBV11-3, the J gene TRBJ1-3; the D is unclear. The V end lost 1 base, the J end lost 0 bases, and 10 bases lay between the germline ends. Germline V gene sequence: CDR1 SGHNT, CDR2 YENEEA. This CDR3 spans 16 amino acids. In DNA, the CDR3 is TGTGCCAGCAGCTTAGCTCCAGTGAGCTCTGGAAACACCATATATTTT. Its protein product is CASSLAPVSSGNTIYF.